The present TCR beta chain was sequenced within a study of T cells in Graves' hyperthyroidism and ophthalmopathy. Individuals with ophthalmopathy presented a Clinical Activity Score of at least 3, a NOSPECS grade of at least 4 and a duration under 3 months. Amplified regions were TCR beta CDR3 sequences from RNA transcripts. A set of HTBI primers served as the primers for a first-round RT-PCR of the TCR CDR3. TCRdb re-analysed the multiplex PCR reads in MiXCR, keeping a single row per CDR3 protein. The data contain approximately 430,000 distinct CDR3 sequences, roughly 15% of them singletons. Of note for this clonotype: Its cognate antigen is unknown.

Germline CDR1 reads GTSNPN; CDR2 reads SVGIG (reference sequence). This CDR3 region has 14 residues. The junction had 8 bases not matched to a gene; V was cut back by 3 bases and J by 5 bases. Notes on the study in general: Most thyroid clonotypes with frequency above 0.001 were detected in blood.

The TCR was taken from a man aged 18 to 30 with Graves' ophthalmopathy. Sample: blood. The genes are TRBV30 and TRBJ2-5; TRBD1 matches at 8 bases. The CDR3 bases are TGTGCCTGGAGAACCGCAGGGGGCCGGGAGACCCAGTACTTC. As protein: CAWRTAGGRETQYF.